This T cell receptor (beta chain) emerged from a study of early T cells in non-severe SARS-CoV-2 infection. Overall study context: Sequencing targeted bulk RNA from unsorted whole blood, leaving chains unpaired. Study-level findings and limits: Lookups in VDJdb leaned toward anti-spike CD8 responses and missed private and CD4 specificities.

Of note for this clonotype: Its antigen is unknown.

cDNA molecules, individually, were tagged with unique molecular identifiers. TCRdb fed the 5' RACE reads into MiXCR, producing one record per CDR3 protein. The table has 65,000 to 80,000 distinct CDR3 sequences, 9.5% to 15% seen once; the top ten hold 0.95% to 1.3%. Germline trimming cut 3 bases from V and 7 bases from J; bases unmatched to any gene: 11. In germline, CDR1 is DFQATT, CDR2 SNEGSKA (reference sequence). This CDR3 region has 15 residues. Sequences were obtained from whole blood. This receptor was identified in an adult who was a healthcare worker with PCR-confirmed SARS-CoV-2 infection or an uninfected control (not recorded which). The chain couples TRBV20-1 to TRBJ2-1; 8 nucleotides align to TRBD2. CDR3 amino acids: CSARQAGDSINEQFF. CDR3 bases: TGCAGTGCTAGGCAAGCGGGGGACTCCATAAATGAGCAGTTCTTC.